This T cell receptor beta chain was sequenced in a study of blood T cell repertoires in COVID-19. This clone was observed a single time. Original data processing: Amplification of reference gene primers was used by the study to estimate nucleated cell counts. The method was immunoSEQ multiplex PCR; TCRdb's version includes in-frame clones alone and lacks a portion of them. The DNA gave D and trimming, while V, J and clone size come from that table. Of under 350,000 clones in the sample, approximately 83% are singletons; the top ten hold about 4.2%. The CDR3 totals 21 residues. From germline, CDR1 is SGDLS and CDR2 YYNGEE. V dropped 0 bases and J dropped 3 bases, with 29 bases sitting between them. Cohort placement rested on clinical history that participants reported themselves.

What was sequenced was PBMCs or T cells enriched from blood (not recorded which). This receptor was obtained from a woman in her forties with acute COVID-19. V and J are TRBV9 and TRBJ2-3, with D maybe TRBD2 (6 bases). This CDR3 reads CASSVGFGSRTLSSQTDTQYF. DNA for the CDR3: TGTGCCAGCAGCGTAGGGTTCGGGAGTCGAACCCTTAGTTCCCAGACAGATACGCAGTATTTT.